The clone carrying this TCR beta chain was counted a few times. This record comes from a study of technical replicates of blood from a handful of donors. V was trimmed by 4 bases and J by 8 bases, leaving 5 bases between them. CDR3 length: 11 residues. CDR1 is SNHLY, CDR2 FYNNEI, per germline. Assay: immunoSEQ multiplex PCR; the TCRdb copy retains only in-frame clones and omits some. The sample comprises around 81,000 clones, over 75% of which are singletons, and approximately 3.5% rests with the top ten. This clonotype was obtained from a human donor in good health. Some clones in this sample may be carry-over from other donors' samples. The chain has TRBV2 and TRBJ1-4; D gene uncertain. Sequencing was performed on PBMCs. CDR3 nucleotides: TGTGCCAGCAGTGGAGGGGAAAAACTGTTTTTT. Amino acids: CASSGGEKLFF.